This T cell receptor beta chain was sequenced during a study of blood T cell repertoires in COVID-19. As for the study in general: Samples came from the United States, Italy and Spain, spanning acute and convalescent COVID-19.

Authors' processing steps: Scientists estimated how many nucleated cells there were by amplifying reference gene primers. Sequenced by immunoSEQ multiplex PCR; TCRdb stores in-frame clones only, minus some. The DNA gave D and trimming, while V, J and clone size come from that table. The profile shows 200,000 to 250,000 clones, 80% to 90% of them singletons. Individuals drawn from 20 to 25 US areas were roughly 18 to 95 years old. This receptor was identified in a woman aged 45 to 65 with acute COVID-19. What was sequenced was PBMCs or T cells enriched from blood (not recorded which).

The CDR3 loop reads CASSSSGGTGADTQYF. The CDR3 DNA reads as TGCGCCAGCAGCTCGTCAGGGGGAACGGGTGCAGATACGCAGTATTTT. The chain couples TRBV5-1 to TRBJ2-3, with 7 bases identical to TRBD1. The CDR3 is made up of 16 amino acids. J gave up 4 bases and V 3 bases, and 11 bases lay outside the gene matches. Germline V gene data show CDR1 as SGHRS and CDR2 as YFSETQ.